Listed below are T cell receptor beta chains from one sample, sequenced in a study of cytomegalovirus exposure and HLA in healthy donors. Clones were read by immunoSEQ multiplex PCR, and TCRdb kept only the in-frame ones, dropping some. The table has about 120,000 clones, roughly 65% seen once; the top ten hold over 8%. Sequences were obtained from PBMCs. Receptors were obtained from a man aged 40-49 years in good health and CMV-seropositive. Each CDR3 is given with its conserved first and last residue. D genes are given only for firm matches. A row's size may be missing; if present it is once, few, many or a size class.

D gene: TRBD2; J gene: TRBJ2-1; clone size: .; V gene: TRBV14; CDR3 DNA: TGTGCCAGCAGCCAATTACGGGGGGGCTACAATGAGCAGTTCTTC; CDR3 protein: CASSQLRGGYNEQFF
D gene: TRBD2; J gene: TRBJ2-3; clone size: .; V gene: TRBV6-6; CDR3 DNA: TGTGCCAGCAGTACTTTATCGGGGGGAGATACGCAGTATTTT; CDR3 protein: CASSTLSGGDTQYF
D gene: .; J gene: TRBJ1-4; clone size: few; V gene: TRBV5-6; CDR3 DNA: TGTGCCAGCAGCTTGGCAGCAACTAATGAAAAACTGTTTTTT; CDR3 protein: CASSLAATNEKLFF
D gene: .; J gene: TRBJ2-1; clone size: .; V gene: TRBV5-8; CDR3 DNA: TGTGCCAGCAGCCTAGCTTACAATGAGCAGTTCTTC; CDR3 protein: CASSLAYNEQFF
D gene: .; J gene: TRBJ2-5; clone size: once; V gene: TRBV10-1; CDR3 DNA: TGCGCCAGCAGTGCCCAGGGGTTTGAGACCCAGTACTTC; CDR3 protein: CASSAQGFETQYF
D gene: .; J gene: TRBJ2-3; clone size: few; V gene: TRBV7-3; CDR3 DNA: TGTGCCAGCAGCCTCGGGACTCTACTCACAGATACGCAGTATTTT; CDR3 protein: CASSLGTLLTDTQYF
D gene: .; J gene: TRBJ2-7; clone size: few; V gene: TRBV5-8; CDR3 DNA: TGTGCCAGCAGCAAGATGCAGGGGACCTACGAGCAGTACTTC; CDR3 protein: CASSKMQGTYEQYF
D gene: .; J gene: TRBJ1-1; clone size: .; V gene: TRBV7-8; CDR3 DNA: TGTGCCAGCAGCCCCTCATATCAGCGAGAAGCTTTCTTT; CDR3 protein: CASSPSYQREAFF
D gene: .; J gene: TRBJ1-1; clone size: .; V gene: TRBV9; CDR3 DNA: TGTGCCAGCAGCGTAGCTACTAGGGGGGGTGGGCAGGGAATGAACACTGAAGCTTTCTTT; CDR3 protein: CASSVATRGGGQGMNTEAFF
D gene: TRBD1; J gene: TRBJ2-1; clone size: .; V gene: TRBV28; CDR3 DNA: TGTGCCAGCAGTAAACGACAGGGTTTCGATCAGTTCTTC; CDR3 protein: CASSKRQGFDQFF
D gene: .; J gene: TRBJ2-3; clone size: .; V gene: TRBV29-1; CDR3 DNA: TGCAGCGTTAAGGACTTCCGCACAGATACGCAGTATTTT; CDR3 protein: CSVKDFRTDTQYF
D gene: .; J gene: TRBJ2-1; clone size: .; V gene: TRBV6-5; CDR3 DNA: TGTGCCAGCAGTTACTCTAGCAGACTCTACAATGAGCAGTTCTTC; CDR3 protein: CASSYSSRLYNEQFF
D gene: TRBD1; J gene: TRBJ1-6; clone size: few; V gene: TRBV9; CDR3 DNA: TGTGCCAGCAGCGAGCTGGACAGGGAATCCTATAATTCACCCCTCCACTTT; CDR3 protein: CASSELDRESYNSPLHF
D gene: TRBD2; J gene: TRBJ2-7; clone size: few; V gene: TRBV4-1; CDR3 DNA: TGCGCCAGCAGCCCTAGAGCGGGGAGCTCCTACGAGCAGTACTTC; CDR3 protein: CASSPRAGSSYEQYF
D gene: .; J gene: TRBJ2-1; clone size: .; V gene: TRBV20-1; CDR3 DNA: TGCAGTGCTCAGTGGAATGAGCAGTTCTTC; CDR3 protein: CSAQWNEQFF
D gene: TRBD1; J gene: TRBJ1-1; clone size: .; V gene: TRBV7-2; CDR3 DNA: TGTGCCAGCAGCTTTACAGGGGTCCCGAACACTGAAGCTTTCTTT; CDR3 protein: CASSFTGVPNTEAFF
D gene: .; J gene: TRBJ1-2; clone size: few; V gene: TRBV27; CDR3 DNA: TGTGCCAGCAGTTCCGCAGGGAACTATGGCTACACCTTC; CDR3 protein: CASSSAGNYGYTF
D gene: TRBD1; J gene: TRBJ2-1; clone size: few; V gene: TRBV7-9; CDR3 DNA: TGTGCCAGCAGCTTAGATCGGGACAGTGGTTGGGGACATGAGCAGTTCTTC; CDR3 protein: CASSLDRDSGWGHEQFF
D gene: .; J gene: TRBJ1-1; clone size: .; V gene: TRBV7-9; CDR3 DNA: TGTGCCAGCAGCGAAAGGGGTTTGAAGGGGGAAGGGACTGAAGCTTTCTTT; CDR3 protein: CASSERGLKGEGTEAFF
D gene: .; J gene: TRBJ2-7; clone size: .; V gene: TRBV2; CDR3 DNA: TGTGCCAGCCACACTACAGGGTTCCCTCTCGAGCAGTACTTC; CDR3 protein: CASHTTGFPLEQYF
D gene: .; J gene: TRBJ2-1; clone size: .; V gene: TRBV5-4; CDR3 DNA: TGTGCCAGCAGCTTCTATCGGACAGAGCAGTTCTTC; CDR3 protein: CASSFYRTEQFF
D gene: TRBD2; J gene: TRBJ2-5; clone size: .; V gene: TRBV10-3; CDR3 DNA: TGTGCCATCAGTGAGGGGGGACTAGCAGAGACCCAGTACTTC; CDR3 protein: CAISEGGLAETQYF
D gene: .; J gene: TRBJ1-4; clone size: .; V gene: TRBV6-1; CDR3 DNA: TGTGCCAGCAGCAGGGATCCCCCTAATGAAAAACTGTTTTTT; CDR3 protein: CASSRDPPNEKLFF
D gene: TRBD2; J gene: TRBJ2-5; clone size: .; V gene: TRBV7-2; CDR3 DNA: TGTGCCAGCAGCAAAAGGACTAGCGGGCTGTGGGAGACCCAGTACTTC; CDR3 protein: CASSKRTSGLWETQYF
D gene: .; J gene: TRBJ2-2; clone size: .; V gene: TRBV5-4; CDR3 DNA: TGTGCCAGCAGCTTGGCCCGGGGAGGGGGTCCCGCGAACACCGGGGAGCTGTTTTTT; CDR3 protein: CASSLARGGGPANTGELFF
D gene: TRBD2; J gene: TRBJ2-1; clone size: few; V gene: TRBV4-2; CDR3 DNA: TGTGCCAGCAGCCAACCCATAGCGGGACCCTACAATGAGCAGTTCTTC; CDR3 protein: CASSQPIAGPYNEQFF
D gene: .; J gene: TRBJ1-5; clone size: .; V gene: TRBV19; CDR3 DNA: TGTGCCAGTAGTCTGTCGGGAAGAAGCAATCAGCCCCAGCATTTT; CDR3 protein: CASSLSGRSNQPQHF
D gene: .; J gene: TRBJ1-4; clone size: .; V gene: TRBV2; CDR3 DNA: TGTGCCAGCAGTGGACAGGCAACTAATGAAAAACTGTTTTTT; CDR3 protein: CASSGQATNEKLFF
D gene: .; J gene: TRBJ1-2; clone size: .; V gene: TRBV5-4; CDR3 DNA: TGTGCCAGCAGCTTGGGGACAGCGTTCTATGGCTACACCTTC; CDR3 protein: CASSLGTAFYGYTF
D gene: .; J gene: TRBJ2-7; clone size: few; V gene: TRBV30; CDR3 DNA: TGTGCCTGGAGTTCGTTCGGGGGAGCGGGCTACGAGCAGTACTTC; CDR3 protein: CAWSSFGGAGYEQYF
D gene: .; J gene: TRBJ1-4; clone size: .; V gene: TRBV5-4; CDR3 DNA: TGTGCCAGCAGCCCGTACGGAGGAGCAACTAATGAAAAACTGTTTTTT; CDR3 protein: CASSPYGGATNEKLFF
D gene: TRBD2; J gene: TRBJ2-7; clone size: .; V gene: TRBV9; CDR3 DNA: TGTGCCAGCAGCGTAGCGGGAGGGCCCTACGAGCAGTACTTC; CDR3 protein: CASSVAGGPYEQYF
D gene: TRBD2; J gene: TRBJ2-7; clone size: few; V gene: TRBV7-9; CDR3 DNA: TGTGCCAGCACCCTCGGGACTAGCGGCTACGAGCAGTACTTC; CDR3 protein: CASTLGTSGYEQYF
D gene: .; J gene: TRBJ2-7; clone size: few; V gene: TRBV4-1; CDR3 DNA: TGCGCCAGCAGCCGCATAAGGGGGGGGAGGAACGAGCAGTACTTC; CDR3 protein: CASSRIRGGRNEQYF
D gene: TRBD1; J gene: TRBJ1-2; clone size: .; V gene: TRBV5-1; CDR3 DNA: TGCGCCAGCAGCCAAAACTCGGGACAGTTCTATGGCTACACCTTC; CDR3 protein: CASSQNSGQFYGYTF
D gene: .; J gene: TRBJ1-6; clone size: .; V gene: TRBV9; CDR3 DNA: TGTGCCAGCAGCGTATTCTCTGGCAGCTCCTATAATTCACCCCTCCACTTT; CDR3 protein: CASSVFSGSSYNSPLHF
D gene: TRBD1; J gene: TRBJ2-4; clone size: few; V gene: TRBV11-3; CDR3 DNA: TGTGCCCGCGGATGGGACAGCCGAAACATTCAGTACTTC; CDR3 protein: CARGWDSRNIQYF
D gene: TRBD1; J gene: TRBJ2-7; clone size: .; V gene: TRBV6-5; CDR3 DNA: TGTGCCAGCAGTTACACAGGGGTTCTAGGCGAGCAGTACTTC; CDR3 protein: CASSYTGVLGEQYF
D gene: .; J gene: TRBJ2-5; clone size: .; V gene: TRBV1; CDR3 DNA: TGCACCAGCAGCCGGAATCCGGTAGCGGGGCTTAGAGAGACCCAGTACTTC; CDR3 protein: CTSSRNPVAGLRETQYF
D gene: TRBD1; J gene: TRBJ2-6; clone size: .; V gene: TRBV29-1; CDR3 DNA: TGCAGCGTTGGACAGGGGGCCTCTGGGGCCAACGTCCTGACTTTC; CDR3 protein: CSVGQGASGANVLTF
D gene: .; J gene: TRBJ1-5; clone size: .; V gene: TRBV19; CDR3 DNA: TGTGCCAGTAGTATCGACAGTTTCAATCAGCCCCAGCATTTT; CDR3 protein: CASSIDSFNQPQHF
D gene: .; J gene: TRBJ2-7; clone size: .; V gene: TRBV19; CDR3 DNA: TGTGCCAGTAGTATTGGCGGGTTCTCCTACGAGCAGTACTTC; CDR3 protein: CASSIGGFSYEQYF
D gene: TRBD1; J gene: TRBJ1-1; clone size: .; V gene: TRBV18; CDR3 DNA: TGTGCCAGCTCACCACCGGGACAGCCAACGGGCGCTTTCTTT; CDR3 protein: CASSPPGQPTGAFF
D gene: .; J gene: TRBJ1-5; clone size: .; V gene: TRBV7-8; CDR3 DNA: TGTGCCAGCAGCCTCAGGGGTGGAAATCAGCCCCAGCATTTT; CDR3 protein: CASSLRGGNQPQHF
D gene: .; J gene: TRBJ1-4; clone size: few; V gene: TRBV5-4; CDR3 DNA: TGTGCCAGCAGCTTGGACACAGCTACTAATGAAAAACTGTTTTTT; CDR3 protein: CASSLDTATNEKLFF
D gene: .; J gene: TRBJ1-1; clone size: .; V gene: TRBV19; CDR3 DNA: TGTGCCAGTAGGAGGAGGGGTCGAGGATCCACTGAAGCTTTCTTT; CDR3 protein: CASRRRGRGSTEAFF
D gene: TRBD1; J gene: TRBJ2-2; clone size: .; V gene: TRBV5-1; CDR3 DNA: TGCGCCAGCAGCCGAACCCTGACAGGGCTGGACACCGGGGAGCTGTTTTTT; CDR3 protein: CASSRTLTGLDTGELFF
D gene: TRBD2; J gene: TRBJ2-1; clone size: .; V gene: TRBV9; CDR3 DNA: TGTGCCAGCAGCGCTTCTAGCGGGAGGGTGGAGAATGAGCAGTTCTTC; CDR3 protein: CASSASSGRVENEQFF